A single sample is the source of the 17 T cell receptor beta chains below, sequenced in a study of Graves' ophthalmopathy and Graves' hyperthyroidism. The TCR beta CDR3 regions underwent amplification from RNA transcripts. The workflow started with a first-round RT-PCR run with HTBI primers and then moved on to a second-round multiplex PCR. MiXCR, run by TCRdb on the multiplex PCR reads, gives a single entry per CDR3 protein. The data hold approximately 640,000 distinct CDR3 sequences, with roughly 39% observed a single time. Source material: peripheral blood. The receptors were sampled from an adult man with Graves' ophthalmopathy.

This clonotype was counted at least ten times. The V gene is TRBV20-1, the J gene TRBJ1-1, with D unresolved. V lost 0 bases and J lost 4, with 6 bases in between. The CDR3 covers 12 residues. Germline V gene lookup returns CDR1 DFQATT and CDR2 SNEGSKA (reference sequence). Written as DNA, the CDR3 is TGCAGTGCTAGAGAGGATTCCACTGAAGCTTTCTTT. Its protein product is CSAREDSTEAFF.

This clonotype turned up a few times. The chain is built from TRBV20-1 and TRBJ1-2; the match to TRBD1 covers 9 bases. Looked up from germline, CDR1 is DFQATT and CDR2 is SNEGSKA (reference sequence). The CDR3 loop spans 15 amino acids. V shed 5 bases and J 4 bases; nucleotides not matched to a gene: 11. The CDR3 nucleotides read TGCAGTGCTGCAAGAACAGGGGGCGCTGGCTATGGCTACACCTTC. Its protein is CSAARTGGAGYGYTF.

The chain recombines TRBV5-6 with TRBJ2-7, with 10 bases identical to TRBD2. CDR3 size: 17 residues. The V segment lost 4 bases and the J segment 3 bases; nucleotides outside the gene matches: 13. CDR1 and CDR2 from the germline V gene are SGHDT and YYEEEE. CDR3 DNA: TGTGCCAGCAGCAGCACCAGCGGGAGGGCCGTACTCTACGAGCAGTACTTC. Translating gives CASSSTSGRAVLYEQYF.

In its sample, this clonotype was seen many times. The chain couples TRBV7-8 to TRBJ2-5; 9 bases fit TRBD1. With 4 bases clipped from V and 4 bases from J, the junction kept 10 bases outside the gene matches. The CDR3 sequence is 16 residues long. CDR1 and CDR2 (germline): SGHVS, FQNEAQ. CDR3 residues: CASSSRDREWRETQYF. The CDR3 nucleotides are TGTGCCAGCAGCTCACGGGACAGGGAATGGCGAGAGACCCAGTACTTC.

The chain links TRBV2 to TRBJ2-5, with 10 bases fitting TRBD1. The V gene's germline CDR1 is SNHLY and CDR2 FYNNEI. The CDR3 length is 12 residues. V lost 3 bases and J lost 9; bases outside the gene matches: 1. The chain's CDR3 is CASSDGTGAQYF. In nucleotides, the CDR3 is TGTGCCAGCAGTGACGGGACAGGGGCCCAGTACTTC.

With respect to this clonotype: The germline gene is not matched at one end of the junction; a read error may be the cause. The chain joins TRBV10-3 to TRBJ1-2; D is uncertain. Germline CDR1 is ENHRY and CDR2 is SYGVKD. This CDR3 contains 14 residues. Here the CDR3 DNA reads TGTGCCAGCAGTTACTCGTCAGTAGTCTATGGCTACACCTTC. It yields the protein CASSYSSVVYGYTF.

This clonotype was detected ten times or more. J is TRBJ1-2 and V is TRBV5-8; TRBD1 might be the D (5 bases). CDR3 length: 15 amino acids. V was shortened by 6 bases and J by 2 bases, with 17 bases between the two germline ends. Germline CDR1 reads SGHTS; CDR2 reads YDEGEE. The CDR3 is CASIDSGRVNYGYTF. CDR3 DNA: TGTGCCAGCATCGATTCGGGACGGGTCAACTATGGCTACACCTTC.

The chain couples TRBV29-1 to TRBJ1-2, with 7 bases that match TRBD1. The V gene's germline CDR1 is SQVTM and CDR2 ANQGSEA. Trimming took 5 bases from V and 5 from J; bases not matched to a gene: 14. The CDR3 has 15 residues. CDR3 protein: CSVPHPRDSDYGYTF. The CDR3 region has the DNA TGCAGCGTTCCACACCCCCGGGACAGTGATTATGGCTACACCTTC.

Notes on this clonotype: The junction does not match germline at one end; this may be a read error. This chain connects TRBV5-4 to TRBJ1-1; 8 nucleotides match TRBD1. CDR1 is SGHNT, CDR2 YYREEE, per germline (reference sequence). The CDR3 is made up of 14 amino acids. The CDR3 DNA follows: TGTACCAGCAGCTCTGGACAGGGTGGGACTGAAGCTTTCTTT. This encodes CTSSSGQGGTEAFF.

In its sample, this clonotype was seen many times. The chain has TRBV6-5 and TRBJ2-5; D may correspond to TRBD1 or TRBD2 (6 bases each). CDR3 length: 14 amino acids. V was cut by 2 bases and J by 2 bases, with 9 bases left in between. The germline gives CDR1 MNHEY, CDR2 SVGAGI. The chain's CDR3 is CASSYVGGQETQYF. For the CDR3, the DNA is TGTGCCAGCAGTTACGTAGGGGGGCAAGAGACCCAGTACTTC.

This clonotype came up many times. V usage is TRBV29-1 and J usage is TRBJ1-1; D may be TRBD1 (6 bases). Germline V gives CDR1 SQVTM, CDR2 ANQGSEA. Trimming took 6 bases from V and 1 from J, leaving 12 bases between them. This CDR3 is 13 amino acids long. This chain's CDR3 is CSVKGQSNTEAFF. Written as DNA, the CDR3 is TGCAGCGTCAAAGGACAGTCGAACACTGAAGCTTTCTTT.

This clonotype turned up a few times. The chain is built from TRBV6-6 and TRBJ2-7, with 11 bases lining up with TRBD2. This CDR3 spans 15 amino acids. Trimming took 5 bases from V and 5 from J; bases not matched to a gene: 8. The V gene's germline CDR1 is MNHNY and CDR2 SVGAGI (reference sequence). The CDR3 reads CASSENLAGGDEQYF. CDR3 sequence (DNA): TGTGCCAGCAGTGAAAACCTAGCGGGAGGCGACGAGCAGTACTTC.

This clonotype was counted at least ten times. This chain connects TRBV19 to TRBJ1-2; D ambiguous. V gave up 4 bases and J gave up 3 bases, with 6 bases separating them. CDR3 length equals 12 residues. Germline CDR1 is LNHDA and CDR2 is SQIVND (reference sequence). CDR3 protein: CASSSRDYGYTF. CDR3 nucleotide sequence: TGTGCCAGTAGTAGCCGGGACTATGGCTACACCTTC.

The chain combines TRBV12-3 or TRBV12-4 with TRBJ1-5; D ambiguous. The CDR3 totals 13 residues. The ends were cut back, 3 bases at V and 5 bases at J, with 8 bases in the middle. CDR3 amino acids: CASSFFEDQPQHF. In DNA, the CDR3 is TGTGCCAGCAGTTTTTTTGAAGATCAGCCCCAGCATTTT.

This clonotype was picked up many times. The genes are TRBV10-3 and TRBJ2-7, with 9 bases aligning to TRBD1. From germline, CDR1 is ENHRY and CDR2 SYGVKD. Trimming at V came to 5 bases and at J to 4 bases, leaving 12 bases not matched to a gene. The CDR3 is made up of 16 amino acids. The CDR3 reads CAISFQEGQGHYEQYF. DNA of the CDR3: TGTGCCATCAGTTTCCAGGAGGGACAGGGACATTACGAGCAGTACTTC.

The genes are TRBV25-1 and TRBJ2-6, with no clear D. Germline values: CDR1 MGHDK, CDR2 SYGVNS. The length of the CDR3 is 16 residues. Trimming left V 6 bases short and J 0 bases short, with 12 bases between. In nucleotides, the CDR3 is TGTGCCAGCAGAGGGAAGGACGGCTCTGGGGCCAACGTCCTGACTTTC. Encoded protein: CASRGKDGSGANVLTF.

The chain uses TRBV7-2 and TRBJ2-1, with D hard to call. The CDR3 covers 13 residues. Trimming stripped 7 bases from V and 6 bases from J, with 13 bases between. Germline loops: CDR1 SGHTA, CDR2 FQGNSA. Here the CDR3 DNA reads TGTGCCAGCACCTTCTACAACTCCAATGAGCAGTTCTTC. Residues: CASTFYNSNEQFF.